One sample yielded the 10 T cell receptor beta chains listed below, sequenced in a study of identical twins. TCRdb independently ran MiXCR on the 5' RACE reads; one entry per CDR3 protein. The repertoire holds roughly 280,000 distinct CDR3 sequences, with 7.5% to 9.5% as singletons. The same data also contributed to another study, on yellow fever vaccine responses in identical twins.

Sequencing was done on a sample of CD8+ T cells sorted from blood. The origin of the receptors is a woman aged 18-29 years in good health.

This clonotype was counted at least ten times. The V call is TRBV5-1, the J call TRBJ2-3; 10 bases are a match to TRBD1. This CDR3 region has 21 residues. The germline V gene encodes CDR1 SGHRS and CDR2 YFSETQ. V trimming: 3 bases; J trimming: 3 bases; junction bases outside the gene matches: 22. The CDR3 loop reads CASSSPGTGEMSGSETDTQYF. For the CDR3, the DNA is TGCGCCAGCAGCTCCCCCGGGACAGGGGAGATGAGCGGGAGTGAAACAGATACGCAGTATTTT.

This clonotype was detected ten times or more. The chain carries TRBV29-1 and TRBJ2-6; 8 bases agree with TRBD1. CDR1 SQVTM and CDR2 ANQGSEA come from the germline V gene. V gave up 6 bases and J gave up 2 bases; unmatched junction bases: 3. The CDR3 spans 14 residues. DNA for the CDR3: TGCAGCGTGTCGACAGGGGCTGGGGCCAACGTCCTGACTTTC. Encoded protein: CSVSTGAGANVLTF.

This clonotype has only a few counts. The rearrangement links TRBV29-1 to TRBJ2-3; TRBD1 might be the D (6 bases). CDR1 and CDR2 (germline): SQVTM, ANQGSEA. The CDR3 runs 15 residues. Trimming left V 3 bases short and J 3 bases short, with 16 bases between. CDR3 sequence reads: CSVDKGGQVTDTQYF. The CDR3 DNA follows: TGCAGCGTTGATAAAGGGGGTCAAGTGACAGATACGCAGTATTTT.

Ten or more counts support this clonotype. V gene TRBV7-2 combines with J gene TRBJ2-3; D is uncertain. Germline V gives CDR1 SGHTA, CDR2 FQGNSA. The CDR3 extends over 14 amino acids. With 2 bases removed from V and 2 bases from J, the gap between germline ends came to 8 bases. CDR3 bases: TGTGCCAGCAGCTTACTGATTTCCACAGATACGCAGTATTTT. Translating it yields CASSLLISTDTQYF.

In this sample, this clonotype turned up a few times. The chain carries TRBV5-6 and TRBJ2-1; D remains ambiguous. Germline CDR1 is SGHDT and CDR2 is YYEEEE. The CDR3 has 14 residues. Deletions cut 4 bases from V and 3 bases from J, with 11 bases between. The CDR3 is CASSAFPVYNEQFF. In DNA form, the CDR3 reads TGTGCCAGCAGCGCCTTCCCCGTCTACAATGAGCAGTTCTTC.

There are a few counts of this clonotype. The chain employs TRBV28 and TRBJ2-7, with D possibly matching TRBD1 (5 bases). The CDR3 covers 14 residues. Germline CDR1 is MDHEN and CDR2 is SYDVKM. V lost 6 bases and J lost 0, with 12 bases in between. CDR3 in amino acids: CASSPTVSSYEQYF. In nucleotides, the CDR3 is TGTGCCAGCAGCCCGACAGTATCCTCCTACGAGCAGTACTTC.

Ten or more counts support this clonotype. This sequence joins TRBV3-1 and TRBJ1-1; TRBD1 might be the D (6 bases). Germline loops: CDR1 LGHDT, CDR2 YNNKEL (reference sequence). There are 16 residues in the CDR3. Trimming shortened V by 0 bases and J by 3 bases, and 14 bases separated the two germline ends. The DNA for the CDR3 is TGTGCCAGCAGCCAAGAGTCGCGGGGGGCGGACACTGAAGCTTTCTTT. Protein: CASSQESRGADTEAFF.

The chain recombines TRBV7-9 with TRBJ1-4; D call uncertain. V lost 7 bases and J 7 bases, leaving 19 bases between the germline ends. Germline-derived CDR1 and CDR2 are SEHNR and FQNEAQ (reference sequence). This CDR3 contains 15 residues. As DNA, the CDR3 is TGTGCCAGCACCCTGGGGTCCGGGAACGGTGAAAAACTGTTTTTT. This codes for CASTLGSGNGEKLFF.

With regard to this clonotype: One end of the junction fails to match germline, which may point to a read error. This chain links TRBV27 with TRBJ2-3; a weak D match, TRBD1 (6 bases). There are 13 residues in the CDR3. Germline V gives CDR1 MNHEY, CDR2 SMNVEV (reference sequence). The CDR3 DNA reads TGTACCAGCACCTGGACAGGCACAGATACGCAGTATTTT. Its translation: CTSTWTGTDTQYF.

The chain carries TRBV13 and TRBJ1-1; 7 bases are a match to TRBD1. Per the germline V gene, CDR1 is PRHDT and CDR2 is FYEKMQ (reference sequence). The trim removed 5 bases at V and 6 bases at J, leaving 12 bases unmatched. CDR3 length: 15 amino acids. The CDR3 DNA reads TGTGCCAGCAGCCACGCGGTACAGGGGAGCCCTGAAGCTTTCTTT. This gives the protein CASSHAVQGSPEAFF.